The next 26 T cell receptor beta chains were all read from a single sample in a study of T cell repertoires in cytomegalovirus infection. TCRdb analysed the reads with MiXCR anew, one entry per CDR3 protein. Seen here are around 310,000 distinct CDR3 sequences, 15% to 20% observed once, and the top ten hold around 12%. The sample was PBMCs. These receptor sequences come from a human donor in good health (CMV status not recorded). Some clones in this sample may be carry-over from other donors' samples.

This chain links TRBV6-5 with TRBJ1-2; a possible D gene is TRBD1 (5 bases). Trimming cost V 4 bases and J 7 bases, with 13 bases left between them. The germline V gene has CDR1 MNHEY and CDR2 SVGAGI. The CDR3 consists of 13 residues. CDR3 amino acids: CASSSPWGGGYTF. CDR3 in DNA: TGTGCCAGCAGTTCACCTTGGGGGGGTGGCTACACCTTC.

As regards this clonotype: It may be a read error: a sequence one base away is much more abundant. The chain recombines TRBV9 with TRBJ2-5, with a tentative D call TRBD2 (5 bases). V shed 4 bases and J shed 2 bases, with 6 bases lying between them. The length of the CDR3 is 12 residues. Germline values: CDR1 SGDLS, CDR2 YYNGEE. CDR3: CASSREQETQYF. CDR3 sequence (DNA): TGTGCCAGCAGCAGGGAGCAAGAGACCCAGTACTTC.

The CDR3 DNA is TGTGCCAGCAGCTTTGGCGGTGACTACAATGAGCAGTTCTTC. Translated: CASSFGGDYNEQFF. The V call is TRBV7-9, the J call TRBJ2-1; D call uncertain. Germline V gene data show CDR1 as SEHNR and CDR2 as FQNEAQ (reference sequence). CDR3 length equals 14 residues. Trimming shortened V by 3 bases and J by 3 bases, and 9 bases separated the two germline ends.

In its sample, this clonotype was seen a few times. The chain recombines TRBV5-6 with TRBJ1-6; TRBD1 aligns across 8 bases. This CDR3 has 18 amino acids. Germline CDR1 is SGHDT and CDR2 is YYEEEE. With 4 bases clipped from V and 2 bases from J, the junction kept 11 bases outside the gene matches. The CDR3 sequence: CASSPRGTGIPYNSPLHF. The CDR3 DNA reads TGTGCCAGCAGCCCCCGTGGGACAGGTATCCCCTATAATTCACCCCTCCACTTT.

V usage is TRBV19 and J usage is TRBJ2-7; the match to TRBD2 covers 7 bases. CDR3 size: 15 residues. The germline V gene encodes CDR1 LNHDA and CDR2 SQIVND (reference sequence). V was clipped by 2 bases and J by 2 bases; unmatched bases: 6. CDR3 protein: CASSILAEGTYEQYF. The CDR3 coding sequence is TGTGCCAGTAGTATACTAGCGGAGGGCACCTACGAGCAGTACTTC. Full variable domain (remainder filled in from reference TRBV19 and TRBJ2-7): DGGITQSPKYLFRKEGQNVTLSCEQNLNHDAMYWYRQDPGQGLRLIYYSQIVNDFQKGDIAEGYSVSREKKESFPLTVTSAQKNPTAFYLCASSILAEGTYEQYFGPGTRLTVT.

This clonotype was counted between two and nine times. J is TRBJ1-2 and V is TRBV2, with a possible D match to TRBD1 (5 bases). This CDR3 spans 16 amino acids. In germline, CDR1 is SNHLY, CDR2 FYNNEI. V was clipped by 7 bases and J by 8 bases, with 26 bases between them. The CDR3 DNA follows: TGTGCCAGCATTCTGGATCCGGGGCCGGACGTCTCCGGCTACACCTTC. It encodes CASILDPGPDVSGYTF. Complete variable domain (other parts from reference TRBV2 and TRBJ1-2): EPEVTQTPSHQVTQMGQEVILRCVPISNHLYFYWYRQILGQKVEFLVSFYNNEISEKSEIFDDQFSVERPDGSNFTLKIRSTKLEDSAMYFCASILDPGPDVSGYTFGSGTRLTVV.

This clonotype was observed a few times. The gene calls are TRBV2 and TRBJ1-1, with 7 bases matching TRBD1. The CDR3 length is 15 residues. Trimming cost V 5 bases and J 1 base; bases outside gene matches: 7. Germline values: CDR1 SNHLY, CDR2 FYNNEI. The CDR3 DNA sequence: TGTGCCAGCAGTATACAGGGACAGACGAACACTGAAGCTTTCTTT. It is translated as CASSIQGQTNTEAFF.

The sample holds a few counts of this clonotype. The chain uses TRBV7-9 and TRBJ2-5; D not resolved. The germline gives CDR1 SEHNR, CDR2 FQNEAQ (reference sequence). V was clipped by 2 bases and J by 7 bases, with 8 bases between them. The CDR3 sequence is 12 residues long. CDR3 nucleotides: TGTGCCAGCAGCTTATCACCGGGGACCCAGTACTTC. Encoded protein: CASSLSPGTQYF.

This clonotype was counted only a few times. The chain uses TRBV6-6 and TRBJ1-5; 7 nucleotides match TRBD1. Per the germline V gene, CDR1 is MNHNY and CDR2 is SVGAGI (reference sequence). This CDR3 has 14 residues. V lost 5 bases, J lost 5 bases, and 6 bases stayed unmatched. CDR3 residues: CASSTPTGYQPQHF. CDR3 sequence (DNA): TGTGCCAGCAGTACACCGACAGGGTATCAGCCCCAGCATTTT.

This clonotype was recorded at least ten times. This chain joins TRBV6-1 and TRBJ1-2, with D uncertain. The V end lost 7 bases, the J end lost 3 bases, and 12 bases lay between the germline ends. The CDR3 has 13 amino acids. Germline V gives CDR1 MNHNS, CDR2 SASEGT. CDR3 loop: CASKRSQDYGYTF. The CDR3 nucleotides read TGTGCCAGCAAGCGCAGTCAGGACTATGGCTACACCTTC.

The chain carries TRBV20-1 and TRBJ2-2, with TRBD1 matching 8 bases. After removal of 5 bases from V and 4 bases from J, the junction contained 12 bases not matched to a gene. The CDR3 loop spans 16 amino acids. CDR1 and CDR2 from the germline V gene are DFQATT and SNEGSKA (reference sequence). DNA of the CDR3: TGCAGTGCTCGAAAAGTAGACAGGGGAACCACCGGGGAGCTGTTTTTT. This codes for CSARKVDRGTTGELFF.

The rearrangement links TRBV27 to TRBJ1-1; a possible D gene is TRBD1 (5 bases). The CDR3 totals 16 residues. The V gene lost 2 bases and the J gene lost 0 bases, with 13 bases spanning the gap. The germline V gene encodes CDR1 MNHEY and CDR2 SMNVEV (reference sequence). DNA of the CDR3: TGTGCCAGCAGTTTACTGGGGGTAGGAATGAACACTGAAGCTTTCTTT. This sequence encodes CASSLLGVGMNTEAFF.

The chain carries TRBV4-1 and TRBJ2-5; TRBD2 is a possible D gene (7 bases). V shed 1 base and J shed 4 bases, with 16 bases lying between them. The CDR3 is 16 residues long. Germline values: CDR1 MGHRA, CDR2 YSYEKL. This CDR3 reads CASSQALRGGGETQYF. Here the CDR3 DNA reads TGCGCCAGCAGCCAAGCCCTGAGGGGGGGAGGAGAGACCCAGTACTTC.

In this sample, this clonotype turned up many times. The chain has TRBV28 and TRBJ2-4; the match to TRBD1 covers 9 bases. In germline, CDR1 is MDHEN, CDR2 SYDVKM. Trimming cost V 6 bases and J 3 bases; bases outside gene matches: 6. The CDR3 totals 15 residues. The CDR3 DNA sequence: TGTGCCAGCAGCCTGTGGGGACAGGGCAAAAACATTCAGTACTTC. This gives the protein CASSLWGQGKNIQYF.

Only a few counts were recorded for this clonotype. V usage is TRBV6-5 and J usage is TRBJ1-2, with a weak D call TRBD1 (5 bases). Germline-derived CDR1 and CDR2 are MNHEY and SVGAGI. This CDR3 contains 13 residues. The V end was cut by 8 bases, the J end by 2 bases, with 12 bases between. The CDR3 nucleotides are TGTGCCAGCGGCCTGGGACGGAACTATGGCTACACCTTC. Translation: CASGLGRNYGYTF.

J is TRBJ1-6 and V is TRBV18; D not resolved. Looked up from germline, CDR1 is KGHSH and CDR2 is LQKENI. This CDR3 has 14 amino acids. V was clipped by 3 bases and J by 6 bases, with 9 bases between them. The CDR3 loop is CASSPPGSNSPLHF. The CDR3 region has the DNA TGTGCCAGCTCACCCCCCGGGAGTAATTCACCCCTCCACTTT.

This chain connects TRBV4-1 to TRBJ1-4; D unclear. With 4 bases removed from V and 0 bases from J, the gap between germline ends came to 9 bases. Germline V CDR1 and CDR2: MGHRA, YSYEKL. The CDR3 consists of 15 residues. The CDR3 nucleotides read TGCGCCAGCAGCCGACTGTATGCAACTAATGAAAAACTGTTTTTT. As protein: CASSRLYATNEKLFF.

In its sample, this clonotype was seen a few times. The rearrangement uses TRBV5-4 and TRBJ2-7, with 12 positions matching TRBD2. Germline CDR1 and CDR2: SGHNT and YYREEE (reference sequence). CDR3 size: 13 residues. The V gene end was trimmed by 4 bases and the J gene end by 7 bases; junction bases not matched to a gene: 3. The CDR3 bases are TGTGCCAGCAGCCCGGGGACTAGCGGGGAGCAGTACTTC. This encodes CASSPGTSGEQYF.

This clonotype has ten or more counts. This chain uses TRBV7-2 with TRBJ1-1; D not certain. The CDR3 contains 15 residues. V dropped 0 bases and J dropped 4 bases, with 12 bases sitting between them. Germline V gene sequence: CDR1 SGHTA, CDR2 FQGNSA. Here the CDR3 reads CASSLASSRTTEAFF. DNA of the CDR3: TGTGCCAGCAGCTTAGCGTCAAGCCGAACCACTGAAGCTTTCTTT.

This clonotype appeared a few times. V and J are TRBV15 and TRBJ2-7, with D maybe TRBD1 (6 bases). Trimming cost V 2 bases and J 0 bases, with 14 bases left between them. The germline gives CDR1 LNHNV, CDR2 YYDKDF (reference sequence). This CDR3 is built from 16 residues. For the CDR3, the DNA is TGTGCCACCAGCAGAAAAATCGACAGGTACTCCTACGAGCAGTACTTC. It specifies CATSRKIDRYSYEQYF.

The chain employs TRBV19 and TRBJ1-1; no clear D. The CDR3 is made up of 11 amino acids. CDR1 LNHDA and CDR2 SQIVND come from the germline V gene (reference sequence). Trimming pared 5 bases from V and 6 bases from J, leaving 7 bases between. CDR3 residues: CASSGRPEAFF. The CDR3 nucleotides read TGTGCCAGTAGTGGACGCCCTGAAGCTTTCTTT.

This clonotype was counted at least ten times. The chain employs TRBV20-1 and TRBJ1-5; D gene uncertain. Per the germline V gene, CDR1 is DFQATT and CDR2 is SNEGSKA (reference sequence). The V gene lost 5 bases and the J gene lost 5 bases, with 16 bases spanning the gap. The CDR3 totals 14 residues. The CDR3 loop reads CSARVLSIDQPQHF. CDR3 DNA: TGCAGTGCTCGGGTCCTATCTATCGATCAGCCCCAGCATTTT.

This clonotype has ten or more counts. The chain recombines TRBV11-2 with TRBJ1-2; D not certain. The CDR3 is 16 amino acids. Germline V CDR1 and CDR2: SGHAT, FQNNGV. V lost 1 base, J lost 2 bases, and 14 bases lay in between. CDR3 amino acids: CASSLGVGVLNYGYTF. CDR3 coding DNA: TGTGCCAGCAGCTTAGGTGTTGGGGTTTTAAACTATGGCTACACCTTC.

This rearrangement joins TRBV3-1 to TRBJ2-7; D is uncertain. CDR1 and CDR2 from the germline V gene are LGHDT and YNNKEL (reference sequence). CDR3 length equals 12 residues. V was clipped by 1 base and J by 3 bases, with 4 bases between them. CDR3: CASSQASYEQYF. The DNA of the CDR3 is TGTGCCAGCAGCCAAGCAAGCTACGAGCAGTACTTC.

This clonotype was counted a few times. The chain links TRBV20-1 to TRBJ2-7, with D hard to call. The germline gives CDR1 DFQATT, CDR2 SNEGSKA (reference sequence). CDR3 size: 13 residues. The V gene lost 0 bases and the J gene lost 4 bases, with 10 bases spanning the gap. The CDR3 coding sequence is TGCAGTGCTAGAGATCCGGTCCTTTACGAGCAGTACTTC. Protein sequence: CSARDPVLYEQYF.

Concerning this clonotype: Compared with germline, one end of the junction differs, possibly owing to a read error. The chain combines TRBV6-5 with TRBJ1-6; 7 bases fit TRBD1. This CDR3 has 19 amino acids. The germline CDR1 and CDR2 sequences are MNHEY and SVGAGI. CDR3 coding DNA: TGTGCCAGCAGTTACTCGAGTCGGGGACGACAGGGTTATAATTCACCCGTCCACTTT. Translation gives CASSYSSRGRQGYNSPVHF.